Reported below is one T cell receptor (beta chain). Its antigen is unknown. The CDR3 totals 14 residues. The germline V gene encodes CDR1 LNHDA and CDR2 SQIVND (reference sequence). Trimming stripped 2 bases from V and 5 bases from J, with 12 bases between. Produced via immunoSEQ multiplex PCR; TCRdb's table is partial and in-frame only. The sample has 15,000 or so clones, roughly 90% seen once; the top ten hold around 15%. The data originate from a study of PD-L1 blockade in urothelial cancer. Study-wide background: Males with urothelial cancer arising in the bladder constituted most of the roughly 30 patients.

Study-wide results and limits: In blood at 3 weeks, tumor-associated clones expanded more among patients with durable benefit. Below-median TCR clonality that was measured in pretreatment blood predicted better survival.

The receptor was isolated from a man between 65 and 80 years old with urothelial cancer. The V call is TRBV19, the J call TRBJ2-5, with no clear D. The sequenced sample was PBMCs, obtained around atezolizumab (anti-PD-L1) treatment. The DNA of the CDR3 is TGTGCCAGTAGTATATTCGCTGGCGGTGAGACCCAGTACTTC. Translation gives CASSIFAGGETQYF.